This T cell receptor (beta chain) was observed in a study of T cell repertoires in cytomegalovirus infection. Study-level points and caveats: CMV-specific HLA-C-restricted TCR beta clonotypes dominated the ex vivo response.

At least ten counts were recorded for this clonotype. Its antigen remains unknown. One base away lies a much larger clone, so this may be a sequencing read error. TCRdb processed the reads anew with MiXCR; each CDR3 protein has one entry. The table shows under 800,000 distinct CDR3 sequences, with 20% to 25% occurring only once. This TCR was recovered from a human donor in good health (CMV status not recorded). Some clones in this sample may be carry-over from other donors' samples. The sample comprised CD8+ T cells from PBMCs.

The DNA for the CDR3 is TGTGCCAGCACCTTGAACACTGAAGCTTTCTTT. Translating gives CASTLNTEAFF. This chain connects TRBV25-1 to TRBJ1-1; D gene unclear. Germline CDR1 reads MGHDK; CDR2 reads SYGVNS. This CDR3 has 11 amino acids. Between the trimmed V and J ends, which lost 7 bases and 0 bases, there was a span of 3 bases.